Shown below are 18 T cell receptor beta chains from a single sample sequenced in a study of cytomegalovirus exposure and HLA in healthy donors. The table came from immunoSEQ multiplex PCR; TCRdb's copy has only in-frame clones and leaves some out. The profile shows about 110,000 clones, around 89% of them singletons. The sample was PBMCs. These receptors originate from a woman in her 30s in good health and CMV-seropositive.

The chain is built from TRBV5-6 and TRBJ2-7, with a weak D call TRBD1 (5 bases). The V end lost 0 bases, the J end lost 2 bases, and 9 bases lay between the germline ends. CDR1 is SGHDT and CDR2 is YYEEEE in the germline V gene. The CDR3 is 14 residues long. The chain's CDR3 is CASSLGAGTYEQYF. The CDR3 DNA reads as TGTGCCAGCAGCTTGGGGGCAGGGACCTACGAGCAGTACTTC.

The rearrangement uses TRBV4-2 and TRBJ2-3, with a tentative D call TRBD2 (6 bases). Germline V gene sequence: CDR1 LGHNA, CDR2 YNFKEQ. The CDR3 is made up of 15 amino acids. V was pared by 1 base and J by 0 bases, with 8 bases between. Here the CDR3 reads CASSQAGGSTDTQYF. The CDR3 nucleotides are TGTGCCAGCAGCCAAGCTGGGGGGAGCACAGATACGCAGTATTTT.

The gene calls are TRBV2 and TRBJ1-1; 8 bases align to TRBD1. Trimming removed 7 bases from V and 5 bases from J; junction bases left unmatched: 9. The germline gives CDR1 SNHLY, CDR2 FYNNEI. The CDR3 runs to 14 residues. The CDR3 reads CASTGGDFPTEAFF. The CDR3 region has the DNA TGTGCCAGCACAGGGGGCGATTTCCCTACTGAAGCTTTCTTT.

This clone was seen only once. V is TRBV7-3 and J is TRBJ1-1; D is ambiguous. Trimming removed 5 bases from V and 1 base from J, with 11 bases in between. Germline assignment: CDR1 SGHTA and CDR2 FQGTGA. This CDR3 comprises 14 residues. The CDR3 here is CASSGGPGNTEAFF. The CDR3 DNA reads as TGTGCCAGCAGCGGCGGGCCCGGGAACACTGAAGCTTTCTTT.

The chain uses TRBV6-6 and TRBJ2-2; D call uncertain. Germline CDR1 and CDR2: MNHNY and SVGAGI (reference sequence). Trimming shortened V by 7 bases and J by 1 base, and 10 bases separated the two germline ends. The CDR3 is 14 amino acids. CDR3 residues: CASTLARNTGELFF. The CDR3 DNA sequence: TGTGCCAGCACCCTCGCGAGGAACACCGGGGAGCTGTTTTTT.

The chain has TRBV2 and TRBJ2-7; unclear D gene. The V end was cut by 6 bases, the J end by 6 bases, with 9 bases between. The CDR3 runs 11 residues. Germline CDR1 SNHLY, CDR2 FYNNEI. The CDR3: CASRMRGEQYF. CDR3 bases: TGTGCCAGCAGGATGAGAGGCGAGCAGTACTTC.

The J gene is TRBJ2-2, the V gene TRBV10-3; maybe TRBD2 (6 bases). Germline V CDR1 and CDR2: ENHRY, SYGVKD. Trimming stripped 3 bases from V and 2 bases from J, with 13 bases between. The CDR3 totals 16 residues. The CDR3 DNA reads TGTGCCATCAGTGAAACGGGCGGGGTAAACACCGGGGAGCTGTTTTTT. It encodes CAISETGGVNTGELFF.

The chain uses TRBV6-6 and TRBJ2-7; TRBD2 matches 10 bases. Germline trimming cut 4 bases from V and 9 bases from J; bases unmatched to any gene: 9. This CDR3 comprises 14 residues. Germline CDR1 reads MNHNY; CDR2 reads SVGAGI (reference sequence). CDR3 nucleotides: TGTGCCAGCAGTTCCCCCCTAGCGGGAGCCGGGCAGTACTTC. The encoded protein is CASSSPLAGAGQYF.

V gene TRBV9 combines with J gene TRBJ1-1; TRBD1 matches at 11 bases. V lost 5 bases to trimming and J lost 4 bases; unmatched junction nucleotides: 7. Germline V gene data show CDR1 as SGDLS and CDR2 as YYNGEE. CDR3 size: 15 residues. CDR3 sequence (DNA): TGTGCCAGCAGTCCAGCGGGGACAGGGGGCACTGAAGCTTTCTTT. This sequence encodes CASSPAGTGGTEAFF.

This clone was seen more than once but under ten times. V gene TRBV25-1 combines with J gene TRBJ1-1, with TRBD1 as a possible D gene (6 bases). The CDR3 covers 10 residues. Trimming cost V 8 bases and J 11 bases, with 12 bases left between them. Germline V gene data show CDR1 as MGHDK and CDR2 as SYGVNS. The CDR3 loop reads CASSQGKAFF. The CDR3 bases are TGTGCCAGCTCCCAGGGGAAGGCTTTCTTT.

The chain couples TRBV9 to TRBJ1-2; 7 nucleotides align to TRBD1. J was trimmed by 7 bases and V by 0 bases; bases with no gene match: 18. The CDR3 is 18 residues long. CDR1 and CDR2 (germline): SGDLS, YYNGEE. The CDR3 DNA follows: TGTGCCAGCAGCGTAGGCCACTCCGGCTGGGCAGGGGGAGGTGGCTACACCTTC. Its protein product is CASSVGHSGWAGGGGYTF. Filled out from reference TRBV9 and TRBJ1-2, the complete variable domain reads DSGVTQTPKHLITATGQRVTLRCSPRSGDLSVYWYQQSLDQGLQFLIQYYNGEERAKGNILERFSAQQFPDLHSELNLSSLELGDSALYFCASSVGHSGWAGGGGYTFGSGTRLTVV.

DNA for the CDR3: TGTGCCAGCAGTTTACCCGTAGCACGGTTTCAAGAGACCCAGTACTTC. This sequence encodes CASSLPVARFQETQYF. This chain uses TRBV28 with TRBJ2-5; D is uncertain. CDR1 and CDR2 from the germline V gene are MDHEN and SYDVKM. CDR3 length equals 16 residues. V was trimmed by 2 bases and J by 2 bases, leaving 15 bases between them.

The chain uses TRBV19 and TRBJ1-1; weak D call: TRBD1 (5 bases). Germline CDR1 and CDR2: LNHDA and SQIVND (reference sequence). This CDR3 contains 15 residues. V was pared by 2 bases and J by 1 base, with 11 bases between. For the CDR3, the DNA is TGTGCCAGTAGTATACAGGGTAACCCGAACACTGAAGCTTTCTTT. Its protein is CASSIQGNPNTEAFF.

The table lists this clone with a count of one. The chain carries TRBV28 and TRBJ2-1, with 9 bases that match TRBD2. J gave up 8 bases and V 2 bases, and 13 bases lay outside the gene matches. CDR3 length: 17 amino acids. CDR1 and CDR2 (germline): MDHEN, SYDVKM. CDR3: CASSLPPGGRDMDEQFF. The CDR3 coding sequence is TGTGCCAGCAGTTTACCCCCCGGCGGGAGGGACATGGATGAGCAGTTCTTC.

The J gene is TRBJ2-3, the V gene TRBV5-1; 10 bases fit TRBD2. This CDR3 spans 19 amino acids. Germline loops: CDR1 SGHRS, CDR2 YFSETQ. Trimming took 0 bases from V and 0 from J; bases not matched to a gene: 10. Written as DNA, the CDR3 is TGCGCCAGCAGCTTGGGGGCTAGCGGGGGTCAAGCTAGCACAGATACGCAGTATTTT. This codes for CASSLGASGGQASTDTQYF.

The chain joins TRBV4-2 to TRBJ2-5; 7 bases map to TRBD1. V lost 1 base, J lost 2 bases, and 4 bases stayed unmatched. Germline V gives CDR1 LGHNA, CDR2 YNFKEQ. The CDR3 loop spans 15 amino acids. The CDR3 sequence is CASSQVGQLQETQYF. CDR3 DNA: TGTGCCAGCAGCCAAGTGGGACAGCTTCAAGAGACCCAGTACTTC.

The V gene is TRBV14, the J gene TRBJ2-1; 7 bases align to TRBD1. The CDR3 spans 17 residues. The V gene's germline CDR1 is SGHDN and CDR2 FVKESK. The J segment lost 5 bases and the V segment lost 2 bases, leaving 12 bases of the junction unmatched. CDR3 bases: TGTGCCAGCAGCCAAAGACAGGCTTGGGACAGAAACAATGAGCAGTTCTTC. Protein product: CASSQRQAWDRNNEQFF.

This clone has just one count. CDR3 protein: CASSISATDTQYF. DNA for the CDR3: TGTGCCAGCAGCATTAGCGCGACAGATACGCAGTATTTT. V and J are TRBV9 and TRBJ2-3, with a possible D match to TRBD2 (5 bases). The V gene's germline CDR1 is SGDLS and CDR2 YYNGEE. The CDR3 contains 13 residues. The V end lost 4 bases, the J end lost 3 bases, and 9 bases lay between the germline ends.